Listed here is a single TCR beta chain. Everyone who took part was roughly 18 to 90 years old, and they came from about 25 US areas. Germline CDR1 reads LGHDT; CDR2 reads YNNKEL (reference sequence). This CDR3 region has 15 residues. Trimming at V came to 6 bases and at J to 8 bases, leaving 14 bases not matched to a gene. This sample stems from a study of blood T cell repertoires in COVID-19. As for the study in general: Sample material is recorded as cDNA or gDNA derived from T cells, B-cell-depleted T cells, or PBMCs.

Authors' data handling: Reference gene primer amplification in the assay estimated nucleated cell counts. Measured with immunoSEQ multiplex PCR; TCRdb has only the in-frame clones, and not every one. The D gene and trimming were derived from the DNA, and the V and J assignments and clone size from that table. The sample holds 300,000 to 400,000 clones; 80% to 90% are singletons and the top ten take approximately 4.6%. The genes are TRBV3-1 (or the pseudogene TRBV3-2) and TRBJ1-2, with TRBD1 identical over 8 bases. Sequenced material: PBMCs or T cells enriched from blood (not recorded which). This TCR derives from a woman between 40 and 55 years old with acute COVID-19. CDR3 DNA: TGTGCCAGCAGTCTTTGGGAGACAGGGGCTCCCGGCTACACCTTC. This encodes CASSLWETGAPGYTF.